This TCR beta chain was sequenced during a study of memory CD4+ T cells and cytomegalovirus serostatus. Single viable CD3+CD4+CD8-CD45RO+ cells were sorted as the memory CD4+ T cells. Clones were sequenced by immunoSEQ multiplex PCR, and TCRdb holds only the in-frame ones, with some missing. Of fewer than 50,000 clones in the sample, 76% are singletons; the top ten hold under 8%. The CDR3 consists of 12 residues. CDR1 is SGHAT, CDR2 FQNNGV, per germline. V lost 5 bases to trimming and J lost 8 bases, with 11 bases between them. The material sequenced was memory CD4+ T cells from blood. This sequence was found in an adult in good health and CMV-seronegative. This rearrangement joins TRBV11-2 to TRBJ2-3; D is unresolved. The CDR3 spells CASSLQTGTQYF. DNA of the CDR3: TGTGCCAGCAGCCTACAGACGGGTACGCAGTATTTT.